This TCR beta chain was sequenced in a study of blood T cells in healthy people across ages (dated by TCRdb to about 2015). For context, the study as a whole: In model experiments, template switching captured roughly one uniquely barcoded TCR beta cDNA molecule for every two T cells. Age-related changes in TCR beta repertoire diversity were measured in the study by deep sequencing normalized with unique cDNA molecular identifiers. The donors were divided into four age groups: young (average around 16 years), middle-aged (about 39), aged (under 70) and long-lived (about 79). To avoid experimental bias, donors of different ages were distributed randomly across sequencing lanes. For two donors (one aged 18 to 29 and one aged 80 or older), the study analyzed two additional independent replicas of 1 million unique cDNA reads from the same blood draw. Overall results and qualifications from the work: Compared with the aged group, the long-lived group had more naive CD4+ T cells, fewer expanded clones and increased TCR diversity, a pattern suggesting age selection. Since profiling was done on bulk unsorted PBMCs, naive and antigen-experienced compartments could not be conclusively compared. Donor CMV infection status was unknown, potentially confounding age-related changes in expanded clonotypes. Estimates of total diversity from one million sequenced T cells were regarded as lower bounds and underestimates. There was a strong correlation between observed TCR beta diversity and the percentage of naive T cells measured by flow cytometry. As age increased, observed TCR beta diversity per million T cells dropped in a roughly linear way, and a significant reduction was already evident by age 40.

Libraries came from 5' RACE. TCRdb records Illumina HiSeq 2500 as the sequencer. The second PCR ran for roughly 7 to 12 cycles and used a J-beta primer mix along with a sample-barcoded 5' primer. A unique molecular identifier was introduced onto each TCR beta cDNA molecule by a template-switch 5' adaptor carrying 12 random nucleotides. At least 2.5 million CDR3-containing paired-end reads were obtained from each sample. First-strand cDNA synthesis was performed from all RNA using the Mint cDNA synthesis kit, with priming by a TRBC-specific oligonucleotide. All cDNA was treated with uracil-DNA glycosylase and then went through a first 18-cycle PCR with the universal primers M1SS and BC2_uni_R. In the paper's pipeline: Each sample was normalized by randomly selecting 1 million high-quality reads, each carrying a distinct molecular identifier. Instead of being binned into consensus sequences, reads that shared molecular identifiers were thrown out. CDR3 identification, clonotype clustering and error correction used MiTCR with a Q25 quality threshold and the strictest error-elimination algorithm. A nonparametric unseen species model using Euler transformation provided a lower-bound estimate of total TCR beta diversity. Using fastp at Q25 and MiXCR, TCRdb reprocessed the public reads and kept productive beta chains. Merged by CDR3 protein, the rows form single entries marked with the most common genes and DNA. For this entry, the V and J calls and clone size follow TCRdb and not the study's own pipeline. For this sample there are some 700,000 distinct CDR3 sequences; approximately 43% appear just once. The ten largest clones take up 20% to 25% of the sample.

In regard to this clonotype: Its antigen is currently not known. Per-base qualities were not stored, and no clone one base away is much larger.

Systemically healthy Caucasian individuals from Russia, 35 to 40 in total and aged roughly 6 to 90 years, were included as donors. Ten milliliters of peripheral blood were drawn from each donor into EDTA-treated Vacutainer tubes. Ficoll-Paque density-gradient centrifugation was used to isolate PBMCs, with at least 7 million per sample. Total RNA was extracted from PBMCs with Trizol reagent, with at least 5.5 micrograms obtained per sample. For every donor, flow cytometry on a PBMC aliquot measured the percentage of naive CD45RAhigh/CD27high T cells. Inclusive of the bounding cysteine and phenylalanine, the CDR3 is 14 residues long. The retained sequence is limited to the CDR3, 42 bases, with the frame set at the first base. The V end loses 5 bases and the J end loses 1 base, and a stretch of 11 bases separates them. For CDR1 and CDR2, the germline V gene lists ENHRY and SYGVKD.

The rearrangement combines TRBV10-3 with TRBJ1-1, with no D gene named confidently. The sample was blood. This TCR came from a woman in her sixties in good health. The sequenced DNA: TGTGCCATCAGTAGAACGGGAGCGAACACTGAAGCTTTCTTT. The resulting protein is CAISRTGANTEAFF.